Sequencing of this T cell receptor (beta chain) was carried out in a study of OX40 agonist ivuxolimab in advanced cancers. Blood sampling took place at baseline, cycle 4 day 1, and cycle 7 day 1. The CDR3 spans 16 residues. Germline CDR1 and CDR2: LGHNA and YNFKEQ. V lost 0 bases to trimming and J lost 4 bases, with 14 bases between them. Profiled with immunoSEQ multiplex PCR; TCRdb holds only in-frame clones, not every one. The table has about 94,000 clones, roughly 91% seen once; the top ten hold under 0.35%. The rearrangement uses TRBV4-2 and TRBJ2-3; D uncertain. The starting material was CD4+ or CD8+ T cells sorted from blood, obtained in a trial of the OX40 agonist ivuxolimab. The sequence was collected from an adult with an advanced solid tumor such as melanoma, head and neck, liver or kidney cancer. CDR3 in amino acids: CASSQDGLTRADTQYF. The DNA for the CDR3 is TGTGCCAGCAGCCAAGATGGGCTAACCCGCGCAGATACGCAGTATTTT.